The 17 T cell receptor beta chains presented below share a single source sample, sequenced in a study of T cell repertoires in cytomegalovirus infection. These receptors' antigens are unknown. MiXCR, applied by TCRdb to the reads, yields one record per CDR3 protein. The sample holds about 770,000 distinct CDR3 sequences, about 27% seen once. The source was cultured CD8+ T cells from PBMCs, collected from culture after CMV antigen stimulation. The receptor source for this set is a human donor in good health (CMV status not recorded). Some clones in this sample may be carry-over from other donors' samples.

This chain uses TRBV15 with TRBJ2-1; a possible D gene is TRBD2 (7 bases). In germline, CDR1 is LNHNV, CDR2 YYDKDF (reference sequence). The ends were cut back, 5 bases at V and 8 bases at J, with 13 bases in the middle. This CDR3 contains 13 residues. CDR3 residues: CATSFRGGDEQFF. As DNA, the CDR3 is TGTGCCACCAGCTTTCGAGGGGGGGATGAGCAGTTCTTC.

To note about this clonotype: This may come from a read error, since a much larger clone is one base off. The CDR3 sequence is CASRRDTGELFF. CDR3 DNA: TGTGCCAGCAGACGGGACACCGGGGAGCTGTTTTTT. The chain has TRBV14 and TRBJ2-2, with D unresolved. The V gene lost 6 bases and the J gene lost 3 bases, with 5 bases spanning the gap. Germline V gives CDR1 SGHDN, CDR2 FVKESK. The CDR3 spans 12 residues.

V and J are TRBV20-1 and TRBJ1-1; tentative D call: TRBD1 (5 bases). Germline V gene data show CDR1 as DFQATT and CDR2 as SNEGSKA (reference sequence). The V end lost 0 bases, the J end lost 6 bases, and 11 bases lay between the germline ends. The length of the CDR3 is 13 residues. The CDR3 sequence: CSARDGGPAEAFF. In nucleotides, the CDR3 is TGCAGTGCTAGAGATGGGGGACCCGCTGAAGCTTTCTTT.

The chain employs TRBV5-5 and TRBJ1-3; TRBD1 is a possible D gene (6 bases). The CDR3 has 17 amino acids. Germline CDR1 is SGHKS and CDR2 is YYEKEE (reference sequence). V gave up 0 bases and J gave up 0 bases, with 13 bases separating them. CDR3 amino acids: CASSLVYGQSSGNTIYF. As DNA, the CDR3 is TGTGCCAGCAGCTTGGTTTACGGACAGAGCTCTGGAAACACCATATATTTT.

This clonotype was recorded at least ten times. The rearrangement uses TRBV6-1 and TRBJ2-5; 10 bases are shared with TRBD2. Germline loops: CDR1 MNHNS, CDR2 SASEGT. The length of the CDR3 is 15 residues. J lost 2 bases, V lost 5 bases, and 5 bases had no gene match. In DNA form, the CDR3 reads TGTGCCAGCAGTTTTAGCGGGGGGCTTCAAGAGACCCAGTACTTC. Translating it yields CASSFSGGLQETQYF.

This chain links TRBV4-1 with TRBJ1-6; D ambiguous. This CDR3 spans 15 amino acids. CDR1 is MGHRA and CDR2 is YSYEKL in the germline V gene. Trimming left V 1 base short and J 12 bases short, with 16 bases between. This chain's CDR3 is CASSQGFGDFLPLHF. In DNA, the CDR3 is TGCGCCAGCAGCCAAGGGTTCGGGGATTTTTTACCCCTCCACTTT.

J is TRBJ1-1 and V is TRBV27, with D possibly matching TRBD1 (6 bases). CDR1 MNHEY and CDR2 SMNVEV come from the germline V gene (reference sequence). The CDR3 totals 14 residues. V lost 4 bases and J 1 base, leaving 10 bases between the germline ends. The CDR3 DNA sequence: TGTGCCAGCAGTTGGGTGGACAGGAACACTGAAGCTTTCTTT. This codes for CASSWVDRNTEAFF.

V is TRBV6-5 and J is TRBJ2-1; no reliable D call. There are 11 residues in the CDR3. Germline V gene lookup returns CDR1 MNHEY and CDR2 SVGAGI. The CDR3 loop is CASEIFNEQFF. In nucleotides, the CDR3 is TGTGCGAGCGAGATTTTCAATGAGCAGTTCTTC.

This clonotype was detected ten times or more. V and J are TRBV7-2 and TRBJ1-2; 8 nucleotides agree with TRBD1. In germline, CDR1 is SGHTA, CDR2 FQGNSA. The J segment lost 2 bases and the V segment lost 4 bases, leaving 6 bases of the junction unmatched. This CDR3 comprises 15 residues. The CDR3 nucleotides read TGTGCCAGCAGCTGGCCGGACAGGGCAAACTATGGCTACACCTTC. Its translation: CASSWPDRANYGYTF.

This clonotype was counted a few times. The CDR3 coding sequence is TGTGCCAGCAGACCTACTAGCGGGGGGTCCTCCTACAATGAGCAGTTCTTC. Translation: CASRPTSGGSSYNEQFF. This sequence joins TRBV12-3 or TRBV12-4 and TRBJ2-1; 12 bases are a match to TRBD2. V dropped 6 bases and J dropped 0; count of bases not matched to a gene: 6. This CDR3 comprises 17 residues.

The gene calls are TRBV7-9 and TRBJ2-2; tentative D call: TRBD1 (5 bases). CDR3 length: 14 residues. CDR1 and CDR2 from the germline V gene are SEHNR and FQNEAQ (reference sequence). V gave up 5 bases and J gave up 6 bases, with 13 bases separating them. The CDR3 DNA sequence: TGTGCCAGCAGCCGATCCACAGGCCCCGGGGAGCTGTTTTTT. It is translated as CASSRSTGPGELFF.

This clonotype was found many times. The CDR3 is CASSQGTGTETQYF. In DNA, the CDR3 is TGCGCCAGCAGCCAAGGGACAGGGACGGAGACCCAGTACTTC. This chain joins TRBV4-1 and TRBJ2-5; 8 bases match TRBD1. This CDR3 is built from 14 residues. The germline V gene encodes CDR1 MGHRA and CDR2 YSYEKL. Losses at the gene ends were 1 base for V and 5 bases for J; bases not matched to a gene: 3.

The sample holds a few counts of this clonotype. The rearrangement joins TRBV7-9 to TRBJ2-7, with D uncertain. V lost 4 bases, J lost 2 bases, and 15 bases lay in between. Germline CDR1 is SEHNR and CDR2 is FQNEAQ (reference sequence). The CDR3 has 15 residues. The CDR3 bases are TGTGCCAGCAGCTCGAACGTGAAGAGAACCTACGAGCAGTACTTC. Translating gives CASSSNVKRTYEQYF.

A note on this clonotype: It may be a read error: a sequence one base away is much more abundant. The chain carries TRBV12-3 or TRBV12-4 and TRBJ1-3, with unresolved D. The V end was cut by 1 base, the J end by 0 bases, with 16 bases between. The length of the CDR3 is 18 residues. The CDR3 nucleotides are TGTGCCAGCAGTTTAGTCCCGGGCCGCCCGATCTCTGGAAACACCATATATTTT. Protein: CASSLVPGRPISGNTIYF.

This clonotype has a handful of counts. The V and J genes are TRBV28 and TRBJ1-1, with D possibly matching TRBD1 (6 bases). The CDR3 consists of 15 residues. The V and J ends lost 4 bases and 1 base respectively, with 13 bases between them. From germline, CDR1 is MDHEN and CDR2 SYDVKM. CDR3 region: CASSSTGNKNTEAFF. The CDR3 DNA reads as TGTGCCAGCAGTTCGACAGGCAATAAGAACACTGAAGCTTTCTTT.

This clonotype was observed a few times. V gene TRBV6-5 combines with J gene TRBJ2-1; D is undetermined. The germline V and J ends were trimmed by 8 bases and 0 bases, with 14 bases remaining between them. Germline V gene lookup returns CDR1 MNHEY and CDR2 SVGAGI. The CDR3 runs to 15 residues. This CDR3 reads CASLGPSSSYNEQFF. As DNA, the CDR3 is TGTGCCAGCCTCGGGCCATCGAGCTCCTACAATGAGCAGTTCTTC.

CDR3 amino acids: CASTGRDRFYGYTF. The CDR3 nucleotides read TGTGCCAGCACCGGACGGGACAGGTTCTATGGCTACACCTTC. The V gene is TRBV2, the J gene TRBJ1-2; 8 bases are a match to TRBD1. From germline, CDR1 is SNHLY and CDR2 FYNNEI. This CDR3 has 14 amino acids. Trimming at V came to 7 bases and at J to 4 bases, leaving 8 bases not matched to a gene.